The T cell receptor (beta chain) described here comes from a study of OX40 agonist ivuxolimab in advanced cancers. Study summary: Melanoma, hepatocellular carcinoma, head and neck or renal cell cancer occurred in dose-escalation patients. Those enrolled were 80% to 85% male, with a mean age of roughly 62 years and ages from roughly 23 to 80.

Produced via immunoSEQ multiplex PCR; TCRdb's table is partial and in-frame only. Of 21,000 or so clones in the sample, around nine tenths were seen once. Germline values: CDR1 SNHLY, CDR2 FYNNEI. Trimming left V 6 bases short and J 6 bases short, with 9 bases between. CDR3 length: 12 residues. The rearrangement uses TRBV2 and TRBJ1-5; D gene unclear. The sample here was CD4+ or CD8+ T cells sorted from blood, taken in a trial of the OX40 agonist ivuxolimab. The receptor was derived from an adult with an advanced solid tumor such as melanoma, head and neck, liver or kidney cancer. The CDR3 nucleotides are TGTGCCAGCAGCGAGGATCCTCAGCCCCAGCATTTT. Its translation is CASSEDPQPQHF.